Sequencing of this T cell receptor beta chain was carried out in a study of CD8+ T cells in alopecia areata. Regarding the study as a whole: Scalp sample data also include resident alphabeta T cells from normal skin. Alopecia totalis/universalis scalp especially showed more expanded CD8+ clones than normal scalp.

After isolation, RNA underwent reverse transcription to generate cDNA as the sequencing template. TCRdb keeps only in-frame clones here, not all; method: immunoSEQ multiplex PCR. The table includes over 100,000 clones, 53% detected once. Of note for this clone: Its specificity is unknown.

Regarding treatment: oral pan-JAK inhibitor, 5-10 mg twice daily. Samples from alopecia areata patients were lesional scalp punch biopsies and peripheral blood. V dropped 8 bases and J dropped 5; count of bases not matched to a gene: 10. The CDR3 has 13 amino acids. Germline V gives CDR1 SQVTM, CDR2 ANQGSEA. The rearrangement uses TRBV29-1 and TRBJ2-7, with TRBD2 matching over 9 bases. The TCR sequence derives from a human donor with alopecia areata. The material was CD4+ T cells sorted from blood, obtained at week 4, from a patient treated with tofacitinib. The CDR3 bases are TGCAGCCCCCCCGGGACTAGCAGCGACGAGCAGTACTTC. It codes for CSPPGTSSDEQYF.